These T cell receptor beta chains were read from a single sample in a study of T cell changes during pregnancy in multiple sclerosis. The repertoire was sequenced with immunoSEQ multiplex PCR; TCRdb's copy has only in-frame clones and lacks some. The sample consists of 40,000 or so clones, around nine tenths of them appearing once. Source: peripheral blood, taken before pregnancy. The receptor source for this set is a female donor with multiple sclerosis, enrolled in a pregnancy study. CDR3s include the opening cysteine and the closing phenylalanine or tryptophan. Each record gives: clone size, V gene, CDR3 protein. Size tells how often a clone was seen (once, few, many) or the class of an expanded clone, and some rows leave it out.

-,TRBV5-1,CASSLDVASGRNEQFF
-,TRBV29-1,CSVVTGNNQPQHF
-,TRBV13,CASSSRPSGSFNEQYF
once,TRBV28,CASSLRPGAGDNTEAFF
-,TRBV28,CASSLGTGGEFGGELFF
-,TRBV4-1,CASSQVQAPSYNEQFF
-,TRBV5-1,CASSLDVQGSSGNTIYF
-,TRBV10-1,CASSRGQGGELFF
-,TRBV6-1,CASRKGLQGSPLHF
-,TRBV11-3,CASSLTIAESTDTQYF
-,TRBV7-9,CASSRQGVRGYTF
-,TRBV27,CASSLTQTTTYGYTF
-,TRBV18,CASSPISDLSSYEQYF
-,TRBV6-1,CASNRGGRVYEQYF
-,TRBV2,CASSRQEEETQYF
-,TRBV21-1,CASITSGRTLTDTQYF
-,TRBV4-3,CASSPGARPNYGYTF
-,TRBV5-6,CASSLVGDSSGNTIYF
once,TRBV6-5,CASSYHTPSSGNTIYF
few,TRBV9,CASSPGLGEQFF
-,TRBV2,CARQGQSYGYTF
-,TRBV10-2,CASIGQGAGEQYF
-,TRBV18,CASSPGQQETQYF
-,TRBV6-5,CASRTGRQGAGEQYF
-,TRBV7-9,CASSRLGGDTEAFF
-,TRBV19,CASSIMSGRAPFF
-,TRBV6-5,CASSRGYTGELFF
-,TRBV30,CAWSAYSGKGNEQFF
-,TRBV9,CASSRDRGSIQYF
-,TRBV29-1,CSVEKLHYNEQFF
-,TRBV5-1,CASSRQDSGNTIYF
-,TRBV6-1,CASSGGIISSGNTIYF
-,TRBV19,CASSTQRESIDTQYF
-,TRBV29-1,CSVKYRSGVEETQYF
-,TRBV5-1,CASSLEGARGYTF
-,TRBV30,CAGMGPSGEKLFF
-,TRBV12-5,CASGRYPVWTQYF